This T cell receptor (beta chain) was profiled in a study of regulatory T cells in long-lasting Graves disease (dated by TCRdb to the early 2020s). Regarding the study in general: To count as having persistent Graves' disease, a patient had to have received antithyroid drug treatment for over 5 years with TSH receptor autoantibodies remaining persistently positive. A total of roughly 35 samples underwent TCR sequencing, from about 13 patients with persistent Graves' disease and 20 or so patients with newly diagnosed Graves' disease. Antithyroid drugs had been taken for around 9.8 years on average by persistent Graves' disease patients in the clinical cohort. The study took place in China and was registered as a clinical trial. This study used TCR sequencing and RNA sequencing of peripheral blood to compare persistent Graves' disease patients against newly diagnosed Graves' disease patients.

The library was prepared using multiplex PCR. The data were produced on an Illumina HiSeq 4000. CDR3 regions were amplified by Arm-PCR with iRepertoire HTBI primers to construct TCR beta libraries. Before sequencing, the PCR products underwent gel purification. As for the authors' bioinformatics: A total of fewer than 80 TRBV and 14 TRBJ segments were identified across samples and were used for gene usage analysis of CDR3 amino acid clonotypes. COPE and FqMerger were used to merge filtered high-quality paired reads into contigs. BLAST was used to align contigs to IMGT TRBV, TRBD and TRBJ reference genes, with CDR3 defined following IMGT. Any clonotype with a frequency above 0.1% was counted as a highly expanded clone. Shannon entropy served as the measure of repertoire diversity, while the Gini coefficient captured V-J evenness. A clonotype found in more than one individual was treated as public. TCRdb passed the public sequencing reads through fastp at Q25 and MiXCR, retaining productive beta sequences. Each CDR3 protein gets just one entry, which takes the most common genes and DNA from the rows behind it. V and J calls and clone size were set by TCRdb, not the authors. The sample records about 470,000 distinct CDR3 sequences, less than 25% of which are singletons. 7.8% of the sample is held by the ten biggest clonotypes.

The CDR3 measures 18 amino acids from cysteine to phenylalanine. Just CDR3 DNA is preserved here, 54 bases in frame from base 1. The germline V gene provides CDR1 SGHAT and CDR2 FQNNGV. Only a few counts were recorded for this clonotype. The antigen it binds to is not known. It has no much larger one-base neighbor in the sample; base qualities were not kept. The label giving this sample's time point can be read as: persistent/refractory GD, antithyroid drugs over 5 years with positive TRAb. For both TCR sequencing and RNA sequencing, RNA was extracted from PBMCs using TRIzol. The diagnosis of Graves' disease followed American Thyroid Association guidelines. The patients came from an endocrinology department in Xi'an, China. Each patient gave about 10 milliliters of peripheral blood, collected in an EDTA anticoagulant tube. Ficoll Paque Plus density gradient separation was used to isolate PBMCs, and no further T cell sorting was performed. An Agilent 2100 Bioanalyzer and agarose gel were used to check RNA quality, and a NanoDrop 2000 was used to measure RNA concentration.

The paper as a whole reports these results and caveats: Patients with persistent disease shared more public clonotypes (fewer than 3,000) than newly diagnosed patients did (more than 900). The small sample size was acknowledged by the authors as a limitation that may reduce accuracy. Sequencing and analysis were limited to the TCR beta chain. The study examined only peripheral blood because the primary lesion, thyroid tissue, could not be accessed. Preferential use of TRBV28, TRBJ1-2 and TRBJ2-5 was observed in persistent disease, whereas TRBV20-1 and TRBJ2-1 were favored in newly diagnosed disease. Lower TCR Shannon entropy and fewer highly expanded clones were observed in persistent Graves' disease patients than in newly diagnosed patients, which suggested clonal expansion.

This clonotype originated in a female donor with Graves disease. Sample: peripheral blood mononuclear cells (PBMCs), taken when the disease was refractory, from a patient treated with antithyroid drugs. The sequence links TRBV11-2 to TRBJ2-7, with 16 bases in between that match TRBD2. The J call could be wrong; TRBJ2-1 is a better fit for the DNA end. The CDR3 has the sequence CASSLDLWGLAGGEAQFF. Here is the DNA: TGTGCCAGCAGCTTAGATCTATGGGGACTAGCGGGAGGGGAGGCCCAGTTCTTC.